Listed here is a single TCR beta chain. The antigen is unknown. The data are from a study of CD8+ T cells in alopecia areata. Study-level background: Treatment comprised oral tofacitinib, 5 to 10 mg twice daily, in treated patients.

TCR sequencing used cDNA made by reverse transcription of extracted RNA. Assay used: immunoSEQ multiplex PCR; TCRdb lists only in-frame clones, some missing. The table records over 120,000 clones, about half of them present only once. Germline V gene data show CDR1 as SGHRS and CDR2 as YFSETQ. V shed 3 bases and J shed 0 bases, with 11 bases lying between them. CDR3 length: 15 residues. The investigators collected lesional scalp punch biopsies and peripheral blood from alopecia areata patients. Findings and caveats of the study: More clonal than normal scalp was lesional scalp, particularly alopecia totalis/universalis.

The source of this sequence is a human donor with alopecia areata. The chain is built from TRBV5-1 and TRBJ2-3, with D tentatively TRBD2 (6 bases). The starting material was CD4+ T cells sorted from blood, obtained at week 0. The CDR3: CASSSGAASTDTQYF. CDR3 sequence (DNA): TGCGCCAGCAGCTCGGGAGCGGCTAGCACAGATACGCAGTATTTT.